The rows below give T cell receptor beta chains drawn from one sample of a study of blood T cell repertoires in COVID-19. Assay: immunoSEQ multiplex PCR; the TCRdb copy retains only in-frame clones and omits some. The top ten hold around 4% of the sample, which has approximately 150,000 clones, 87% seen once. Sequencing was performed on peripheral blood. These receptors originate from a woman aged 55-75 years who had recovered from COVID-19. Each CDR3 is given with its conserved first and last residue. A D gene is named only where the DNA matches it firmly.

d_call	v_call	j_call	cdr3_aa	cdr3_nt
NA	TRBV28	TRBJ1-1	CASSLAPTGSSLTEAFF	TGTGCCAGCAGTTTAGCCCCGACAGGTTCTTCGCTGACTGAAGCTTTCTTT
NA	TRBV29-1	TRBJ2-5	CSVDHQALQETQYF	TGCAGCGTTGACCACCAGGCATTACAAGAGACCCAGTACTTC
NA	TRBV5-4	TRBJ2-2	CASSVGHRDTGELFF	TGTGCCAGCAGCGTAGGACATAGGGACACCGGGGAGCTGTTTTTT
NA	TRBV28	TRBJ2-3	CASSLPHRTDTQYF	TGTGCCAGCAGTCTACCGCACCGCACAGATACGCAGTATTTT
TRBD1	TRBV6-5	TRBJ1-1	CASSSGQGRTEAFF	TGTGCCAGCAGTTCTGGACAGGGGAGGACTGAAGCTTTCTTT
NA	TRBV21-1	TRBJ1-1	CASSKACPGGGCPEAFF	TGTGCCAGCAGCAAAGCATGTCCAGGGGGCGGCTGTCCTGAAGCTTTCTTT
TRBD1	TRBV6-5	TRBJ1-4	CASRGTGDNEKLFF	TGTGCCAGCAGGGGGACAGGGGATAATGAAAAACTGTTTTTT
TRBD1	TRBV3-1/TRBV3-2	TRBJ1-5	CASSQGTGTLQPQHF	TGTGCCAGCAGCCAGGGGACAGGGACCCTTCAGCCCCAGCATTTT
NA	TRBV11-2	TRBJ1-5	CASSQVRGFSNQPQHF	TGTGCCAGCAGCCAAGTCCGGGGTTTCAGCAATCAGCCCCAGCATTTT
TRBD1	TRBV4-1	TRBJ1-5	CASSQDTGGLQPQHF	TGCGCCAGCAGCCAAGATACAGGGGGCTTGCAGCCCCAGCATTTT
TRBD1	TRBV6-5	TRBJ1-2	CASFPGTDYGYTF	TGTGCCAGCTTTCCCGGGACAGACTATGGCTACACCTTC
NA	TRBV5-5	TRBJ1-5	CASSFTVWPDQPQHF	TGTGCCAGCAGCTTTACAGTATGGCCTGATCAGCCCCAGCATTTT
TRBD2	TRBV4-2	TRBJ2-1	CASSPSGRGASNEQFF	TGTGCCAGCAGCCCGTCGGGGCGGGGGGCCAGCAATGAGCAGTTCTTC
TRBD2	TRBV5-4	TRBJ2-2	CASSPSGGADTGELFF	TGTGCCAGCAGCCCTAGCGGGGGGGCGGACACCGGGGAGCTGTTTTTT
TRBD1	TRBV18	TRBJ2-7	CASSRSGTGGYEQYF	TGTGCCAGCTCACGCTCCGGGACAGGGGGCTACGAGCAGTACTTC
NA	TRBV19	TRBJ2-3	CASSPTTGTDTQYF	TGTGCCAGTAGTCCGACGACAGGCACAGATACGCAGTATTTT
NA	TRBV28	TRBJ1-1	CASREPGGTEAFF	TGTGCCAGCAGAGAGCCGGGGGGGACTGAAGCTTTCTTT
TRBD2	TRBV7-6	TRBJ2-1	CASRYLAGGDNEQFF	TGTGCCAGCAGATACCTAGCGGGGGGCGACAATGAGCAGTTCTTC
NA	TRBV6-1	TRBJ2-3	CASSEGTRQPPFTDTQYF	TGTGCCAGCAGTGAAGGAACAAGACAGCCCCCTTTCACAGATACGCAGTATTTT
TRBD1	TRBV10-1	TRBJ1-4	CASETGQEEKLFF	TGCGCCAGCGAGACAGGACAGGAAGAAAAACTGTTTTTT